This T cell receptor beta chain is from a study of cytomegalovirus exposure and HLA in healthy donors. The study, taken as a whole, reports: The study carried out a later analysis of TCR beta sequences. It associated approximately 15,000 of them with specific HLA alleles at a false discovery rate of 0.05. In an earlier analysis, about 87% or about 30%: the productive usage of most TCR beta V segments.

60 Vbeta and 13 Jbeta primers were used in PCR. The method was immunoSEQ multiplex PCR; TCRdb's version includes in-frame clones alone and lacks a portion of them. This table holds 90,000 to 120,000 clones, around 77% found once. Germline V CDR1 and CDR2: SGHAT, FQNNGV. This CDR3 region has 18 residues. V lost 4 bases and J lost 0; bases outside the gene matches: 11. On this clone itself: Its antigen is undetermined.

This clonotype originated in a male donor in good health and CMV-seronegative. The chain employs TRBV11-2 and TRBJ1-5; 8 bases match TRBD1. The sample comprised PBMCs. The chain's CDR3 is CASSSSTTGDYSNQPQHF. The CDR3 region has the DNA TGTGCCAGCAGCTCTTCCACGACAGGGGACTATAGCAATCAGCCCCAGCATTTT.